This entry lists 24 T cell receptor beta chains sequenced from one sample in a study of PD-L1 blockade in urothelial cancer. This table comes from immunoSEQ multiplex PCR, and its TCRdb copy is limited to in-frame clones, with some not included. Here the sample spans under 130,000 clones, over 75% being singletons. Sequenced here: PBMCs, sampled around atezolizumab (anti-PD-L1) treatment. The receptors were sampled from a man aged 50 or older with urothelial cancer.

The chain links TRBV11-2 to TRBJ2-1; possible D gene TRBD1, 5 bases. The V end lost 1 base, the J end lost 9 bases, and 16 bases lay between the germline ends. The CDR3 has 15 residues. Looked up from germline, CDR1 is SGHAT and CDR2 is FQNNGV. Written as DNA, the CDR3 is TGTGCCAGCAGCTTAGGTCAGGGAAAGGATCCTGAGCAGTTCTTC. It codes for CASSLGQGKDPEQFF.

V and J are TRBV5-4 and TRBJ2-2; 9 bases line up with TRBD1. The germline V gene encodes CDR1 SGHNT and CDR2 YYREEE (reference sequence). The CDR3 has 14 amino acids. Germline trimming cut 3 bases from V and 7 bases from J; bases unmatched to any gene: 4. CDR3 nucleotide sequence: TGTGCCAGCAGCTGGACAGGGGTCGGCGGGGAGCTGTTTTTT. Its protein product is CASSWTGVGGELFF. Full variable domain (missing parts from reference TRBV5-4 and TRBJ2-2): ETGVTQSPTHLIKTRGQQVTLRCSSQSGHNTVSWYQQALGQGPQFIFQYYREEENGRGNFPPRFSGLQFPNYSSELNVNALELDDSALYLCASSWTGVGGELFFGEGSRLTVL.

The V gene is TRBV5-1, the J gene TRBJ2-2; 10 bases map to TRBD2. The CDR3 is 16 amino acids. The germline gives CDR1 SGHRS, CDR2 YFSETQ. After removal of 0 bases from V and 4 bases from J, the junction contained 3 bases not matched to a gene. The CDR3: CASSLVPSGSTGELFF. The CDR3, as DNA: TGCGCCAGCAGCTTGGTCCCTAGCGGGAGCACCGGGGAGCTGTTTTTT.

The V and J genes are TRBV5-1 and TRBJ2-1; 9 nucleotides line up with TRBD1. V dropped 4 bases and J dropped 10; count of bases not matched to a gene: 12. CDR3 size: 15 residues. Germline V gene sequence: CDR1 SGHRS, CDR2 YFSETQ. Written as DNA, the CDR3 is TGCGCCAGCAGCGGGGGACAGGGCCGGACTAAAGAGCAGTTCTTC. It is translated as CASSGGQGRTKEQFF.

The chain uses TRBV7-2 and TRBJ1-5, with D possibly TRBD1 on 6 matching bases. This CDR3 contains 14 residues. V was cut by 4 bases and J by 5 bases, with 12 bases left in between. Per germline, CDR1 SGHTA and CDR2 FQGNSA. For the CDR3, the DNA is TGTGCCAGCAGCTCGTACAGGGAAGATCAGCCCCAGCATTTT. Its protein is CASSSYREDQPQHF.

The rearrangement links TRBV5-1 to TRBJ2-1; 14 bases map to TRBD2. This CDR3 contains 17 residues. V lost 6 bases to trimming and J lost 4 bases; unmatched junction nucleotides: 9. The germline gives CDR1 SGHRS, CDR2 YFSETQ. The CDR3: CASTPGTSGSLYNEQFF. For the CDR3, the DNA is TGCGCCAGCACCCCCGGGACTAGCGGGAGTCTGTACAATGAGCAGTTCTTC.

In this sample, this clone turned up once. The rearrangement joins TRBV6-6 to TRBJ1-2; TRBD1 agrees at 8 bases. Unmatched junction bases numbered 13, after V lost 7 bases and J lost 9 bases. Germline values: CDR1 MNHNY, CDR2 SVGAGI (reference sequence). The CDR3 loop spans 14 amino acids. The CDR3 region is CASKIRQGPSSYTF. The CDR3 DNA reads TGTGCCAGCAAAATTCGACAGGGGCCATCTAGCTACACCTTC.

V gene TRBV18 combines with J gene TRBJ2-5; 9 nucleotides match TRBD2. CDR1 is KGHSH, CDR2 LQKENI, per germline. The CDR3 has 15 residues. The ends lost 3 bases at V and 0 bases at J; junction bases unmatched: 2. The CDR3 bases are TGTGCCAGCTCACCCAGACTAGCGGACCAAGAGACCCAGTACTTC. Its translation: CASSPRLADQETQYF.

V is TRBV19 and J is TRBJ2-2, with D tentatively TRBD2 (5 bases). Germline loops: CDR1 LNHDA, CDR2 SQIVND (reference sequence). The CDR3 totals 14 residues. Trimming removed 4 bases from V and 7 bases from J, with 13 bases in between. The CDR3: CASSKGVRGGELFF. CDR3 DNA: TGTGCCAGTAGTAAAGGCGTCCGGGGCGGGGAGCTGTTTTTT.

This clone was counted a single time. The chain employs TRBV11-2 and TRBJ2-1; 10 positions match TRBD2. Germline V gives CDR1 SGHAT, CDR2 FQNNGV. With 0 bases clipped from V and 5 bases from J, the junction kept 10 bases outside the gene matches. The CDR3 is made up of 18 amino acids. This chain's CDR3 is CASSLDFLTSGKNNEQFF. DNA of the CDR3: TGTGCCAGCAGCTTAGATTTCCTCACTAGCGGGAAAAACAATGAGCAGTTCTTC.

In this sample, this clone turned up a few times. This chain connects TRBV27 to TRBJ1-6, with no clear D. The V gene lost 5 bases and the J gene lost 5 bases, with 10 bases spanning the gap. Germline V gene lookup returns CDR1 MNHEY and CDR2 SMNVEV (reference sequence). There are 14 residues in the CDR3. CDR3 loop: CASSGRADNSPLHF. CDR3 DNA sequence: TGTGCCAGCAGTGGGCGGGCGGATAATTCACCCCTCCACTTT.

The chain has TRBV28 and TRBJ2-1; D remains unclear. The CDR3 sequence is 14 residues long. Germline CDR1 reads MDHEN; CDR2 reads SYDVKM. With 5 bases removed from V and 0 bases from J, the gap between germline ends came to 8 bases. The CDR3 DNA sequence: TGTGCCAGCAGTGAGCTCTACTCCTACAATGAGCAGTTCTTC. Protein sequence: CASSELYSYNEQFF.

The rearrangement uses TRBV28 and TRBJ1-2; 9 bases are a match to TRBD1. CDR3 length equals 14 residues. Looked up from germline, CDR1 is MDHEN and CDR2 is SYDVKM. Losses at the gene ends were 3 bases for V and 7 bases for J; bases not matched to a gene: 6. CDR3 nucleotide sequence: TGTGCCAGCAGTTTCAGGACAGGGGTAGGTGGCTACACCTTC. Protein product: CASSFRTGVGGYTF.

The chain uses TRBV5-1 and TRBJ2-5; a weak D match, TRBD1 (6 bases). The DNA matches TRBJ2-7 better at its end, which makes the J call doubtful. Per germline, CDR1 SGHRS and CDR2 YFSETQ. This CDR3 is built from 16 residues. Written as DNA, the CDR3 is TGCGCCAGCAGCTCAACCGGGACAACGAACTCCTACGAGCAGTACTTC. Translation: CASSSTGTTNSYEQYF.

The V and J genes are TRBV18 and TRBJ2-1, with TRBD2 matching 7 bases. The V gene end was trimmed by 3 bases and the J gene end by 6 bases; junction bases not matched to a gene: 8. Germline assignment: CDR1 KGHSH and CDR2 LQKENI. This CDR3 is 15 amino acids long. CDR3 region: CASSPSLGGSNEQFF. The CDR3 DNA is TGTGCCAGCTCACCGTCCTTGGGAGGGTCCAATGAGCAGTTCTTC. The full variable domain, rest sourced from reference TRBV18 and TRBJ2-1, is NAGVMQNPRHLVRRRGQEARLRCSPMKGHSHVYWYRQLPEEGLKFMVYLQKENIIDESGMPKERFSAEFPKEGPSILRIQQVVRGDSAAYFCASSPSLGGSNEQFFGPGTRLTVL.

The chain employs TRBV6-6 and TRBJ2-7; TRBD2 matches at 10 bases. Germline V CDR1 and CDR2: MNHNY, SVGAGI (reference sequence). The CDR3 spans 15 residues. Trimming removed 4 bases from V and 0 bases from J; junction bases left unmatched: 3. The CDR3 bases are TGTGCCAGCAGTTTCTTAGCGGGAGGCTCCTACGAGCAGTACTTC. Translated, it gives CASSFLAGGSYEQYF.

This clone appeared once. The rearrangement links TRBV16 to TRBJ2-7; TRBD1 matches at 10 bases. The trim removed 7 bases at V and 4 bases at J, leaving 10 bases unmatched. This CDR3 has 15 amino acids. Germline CDR1 KGHSY, CDR2 FQNENV. The CDR3 coding sequence is TGTGCCAGCAAAGACCGGGACAGGGGTCTATACGAGCAGTACTTC. Protein: CASKDRDRGLYEQYF.

Here the CDR3 reads CAWSVQGTQPQHF. The CDR3 nucleotides read TGTGCCTGGAGTGTACAGGGGACTCAGCCCCAGCATTTT. This chain uses TRBV30 with TRBJ1-5, with 7 bases identical to TRBD1. Per the germline V gene, CDR1 is GTSNPN and CDR2 is SVGIG (reference sequence). J was trimmed by 6 bases and V by 0 bases; bases with no gene match: 2. CDR3 length: 13 residues.

This chain connects TRBV4-1 to TRBJ2-3; TRBD2 aligns across 13 bases. V shed 5 bases and J 14 bases; nucleotides not matched to a gene: 10. This CDR3 comprises 14 residues. In germline, CDR1 is MGHRA, CDR2 YSYEKL. The CDR3 coding sequence is TGCGCCAGCAGCTCCGGCACTAGCGGGAGGGTATGGTATTTT. As protein: CASSSGTSGRVWYF.

The CDR3 protein is CASSVKAGAHEQYF. The CDR3 nucleotides are TGTGCCAGCAGCGTAAAAGCGGGAGCTCACGAGCAGTACTTC. The chain recombines TRBV9 with TRBJ2-7, with 8 bases matching TRBD2. The V segment lost 1 base and the J segment 5 bases; nucleotides outside the gene matches: 5. The CDR3 length is 14 residues. Per the germline V gene, CDR1 is SGDLS and CDR2 is YYNGEE.

A single count supports this clone. The chain combines TRBV19 with TRBJ1-1, with D possibly TRBD1 on 6 matching bases. CDR1 is LNHDA, CDR2 SQIVND, per germline (reference sequence). CDR3 size: 14 residues. Deletions cut 5 bases from V and 3 bases from J, with 13 bases between. The CDR3 DNA is TGTGCCAGTAGTGCCCGGGGGGCCGACACTGAAGCTTTCTTT. Residues: CASSARGADTEAFF.

V gene TRBV7-9 combines with J gene TRBJ2-1; no reliable D call. Trimming pared 4 bases from V and 0 bases from J, leaving 13 bases between. CDR3 size: 16 residues. Germline V gene sequence: CDR1 SEHNR, CDR2 FQNEAQ (reference sequence). This CDR3 reads CASSSHLRSSYNEQFF. In DNA, the CDR3 is TGTGCCAGCAGCTCCCATCTGAGGAGCTCCTACAATGAGCAGTTCTTC.

The rearrangement links TRBV6-5 to TRBJ1-2, with D perhaps matching TRBD1 (6 bases). Germline V gene lookup returns CDR1 MNHEY and CDR2 SVGAGI. There are 13 residues in the CDR3. Trimming stripped 7 bases from V and 8 bases from J, with 17 bases between. CDR3 sequence (DNA): TGTGCCAGCACACTTCAGGGGAGAGGCGGCTACACCTTC. The encoded protein is CASTLQGRGGYTF.

V usage is TRBV7-2 and J usage is TRBJ2-3; D not resolved. The germline gives CDR1 SGHTA, CDR2 FQGNSA. Trimming took off 1 base at V and 2 bases at J, with 13 bases between the two ends. The CDR3 runs to 16 residues. Written as DNA, the CDR3 is TGTGCCAGCAGCTTAGGCCATTTGCGCTCCACAGATACGCAGTATTTT. Translated: CASSLGHLRSTDTQYF.